A single sample gave rise to the 7 T cell receptor beta chains below, sequenced in a study of beta chain features in type 1 diabetes. Expressed TCRB transcripts got sequenced, as all isolated RNA was reverse transcribed. Only in-frame clones appear in the TCRdb table, and some are missing; sequencing was by immunoSEQ multiplex PCR. The sample contains approximately 150,000 clones, approximately 9.8% of which appear only once. The specimen was central memory CD4+ T cells from blood. Receptor source: a woman between 40 and 55 years old in good health.

This chain links TRBV5-1 with TRBJ2-1; 10 nucleotides align to TRBD1. The CDR3 extends over 16 amino acids. With 4 bases clipped from V and 5 bases from J, the junction kept 9 bases outside the gene matches. Germline V CDR1 and CDR2: SGHRS, YFSETQ. Here the CDR3 reads CASSTTTGGINNEQFF. CDR3 in DNA: TGCGCCAGCAGCACCACGACAGGGGGCATAAACAATGAGCAGTTCTTC.

This clone appeared a few times. The chain couples TRBV27 to TRBJ1-5; D not certain. The germline V and J ends were trimmed by 3 bases and 6 bases, with 9 bases remaining between them. CDR1 is MNHEY and CDR2 is SMNVEV in the germline V gene (reference sequence). The CDR3 loop spans 13 amino acids. The CDR3 nucleotides are TGTGCCAGCAGTTTGTTAGCTGGTCAGCCCCAGCATTTT. Translating gives CASSLLAGQPQHF.

This clone was detected a few times. The chain is built from TRBV9 and TRBJ2-2; 8 bases match TRBD1. The J segment lost 1 base and the V segment lost 4 bases, leaving 3 bases of the junction unmatched. The CDR3 has 15 residues. Germline V gene data show CDR1 as SGDLS and CDR2 as YYNGEE. The CDR3 loop is CASSIGQGNTGELFF. The CDR3 DNA is TGTGCCAGCAGCATTGGACAGGGGAACACCGGGGAGCTGTTTTTT.

This clone was detected only a few times. J is TRBJ1-2 and V is TRBV28; D uncertain. Germline CDR1 reads MDHEN; CDR2 reads SYDVKM. The CDR3 consists of 14 residues. V was pared by 6 bases and J by 1 base, with 12 bases between. In nucleotides, the CDR3 is TGTGCCAGCAGGGGCGGGGTGGGTAACTATGGCTACACCTTC. Translation gives CASRGGVGNYGYTF.

The chain couples TRBV7-6 to TRBJ2-7; TRBD1 aligns across 8 bases. The CDR3 is made up of 12 amino acids. From germline, CDR1 is SGHVS and CDR2 FNYEAQ. The V segment lost 4 bases and the J segment 5 bases; nucleotides outside the gene matches: 1. This CDR3 reads CASSWTGNEQYF. CDR3 DNA: TGTGCCAGCAGCTGGACAGGGAACGAGCAGTACTTC.

This clone was counted between two and nine times. The chain recombines TRBV7-2 with TRBJ2-4, with TRBD1 matching over 7 bases. CDR1 is SGHTA and CDR2 is FQGNSA in the germline V gene. The CDR3 has 14 residues. Unmatched junction bases numbered 4, after V lost 4 bases and J lost 4 bases. The CDR3 DNA is TGTGCCAGCAGCTCAGGGACAGCTAAAAACATTCAGTACTTC. It specifies CASSSGTAKNIQYF.

The chain has TRBV5-1 and TRBJ2-7, with a weak D call TRBD1 (5 bases). CDR1 is SGHRS, CDR2 YFSETQ, per germline. Trimming removed 0 bases at V and 2 bases at J, with 9 bases between. This CDR3 is 14 amino acids long. CDR3 loop: CASSLEGMTYEQYF. The CDR3 nucleotides read TGCGCCAGCAGCTTGGAGGGGATGACCTACGAGCAGTACTTC.